These T cell receptor beta chains were read from a single sample in a study of Graves' ophthalmopathy and Graves' hyperthyroidism. TCRdb re-derived calls from the multiplex PCR reads in MiXCR, one entry per CDR3 protein. The sample consists of 30,000 to 50,000 distinct CDR3 sequences, around half of them appearing once. The source material was peripheral blood. These receptors were taken from an adult woman with stable Graves' hyperthyroidism. The CDR3 runs from the conserved cysteine through the conserved F or W. The order of the fields is clone size, J gene, V gene, D gene, CDR3 DNA, CDR3 protein. A D gene is named only where the DNA matches it firmly. Only some rows state a clone size, as once, few, many or a class for expanded clones.

>many|TRBJ2-7|TRBV3-1|-
TGTGCCAGCAGCCAAGGGGGCGGGGAAGTTTACGAGCAGTACTTC
CASSQGGGEVYEQYF
>-|TRBJ2-2|TRBV6-5|-
TGTGCCAGCAGTTACTCTATCCCGGGCCTCACCGGGGAGCCGCTTTTT
CASSYSIPGLTGEPLF
>many|TRBJ1-2|TRBV28|-
TGTGCCAGCAGTTTCCTAGGGGTGGTGTATGGCTACACCTTC
CASSFLGVVYGYTF
>-|TRBJ1-2|TRBV7-2|-
TGTGCCAGCAGCCGGCCGTCAGGGGCCTATGGCTACACCTTC
CASSRPSGAYGYTF
>-|TRBJ2-4|TRBV2|-
TGTGCCAGCACTAAGGAAGCTAGTGGGAACATTCAGTACTTC
CASTKEASGNIQYF
>many|TRBJ1-3|TRBV5-1|TRBD1
TGCGCCAGCAGTTGGACAGGGGCCCCCTCTGGAAACACCATATATTTT
CASSWTGAPSGNTIYF
>many|TRBJ1-1|TRBV29-1|-
TGCAGCGCCATTGAGGTATTAGACACTGAAGCTTTCTTT
CSAIEVLDTEAFF
>many|TRBJ2-5|TRBV7-8|TRBD2
TGTGCCAGCAGCACCCGACTAGCGGGAGGGGAGACCCAGTACTTC
CASSTRLAGGETQYF
>many|TRBJ1-5|TRBV6-1|-
TGTGCCAGCAGTGACCAGGGGAGCGATCAGCCCCAGCATTTT
CASSDQGSDQPQHF
>few|TRBJ1-5|TRBV2|-
TGTGCCAGCCTGGACAGTAACAATCAGCCCCAGCATTTT
CASLDSNNQPQHF
>-|TRBJ2-7|TRBV7-6|TRBD1
TGTGCCAGCAGCTTAGCCACAGGGGGCGACTACGAGCAGTACTTC
CASSLATGGDYEQYF
>-|TRBJ2-7|TRBV18|-
TGTGCCAGCTCGTACTATAGCGAGAGGGCCCTTTACGAGCGGTACTTC
CASSYYSERALYERYF
>many|TRBJ1-5|TRBV20-1|-
TGCAGTGCTAAGGCGTCTTGGCCCCAGCATTTT
CSAKASWPQHF
>-|TRBJ2-2|TRBV19|-
TGTGCCAGTAGTATAGCGGGGGTAGTGACCGGGGAGCTGTTTTTT
CASSIAGVVTGELFF
>-|TRBJ1-1|TRBV29-1|-
TGCAGCGTAGGGGCGGCCGCCCCAATGAACACTGAAGCTTTCTTT
CSVGAAAPMNTEAFF
>many|TRBJ1-2|TRBV7-8|-
TGTGCCAGCAGCTTAGCGCCCCAGGGAGGCTATGGCTACACCTTC
CASSLAPQGGYGYTF
>many|TRBJ1-1|TRBV10-3|-
TGTGCCGTCACGGGGGGGACTGGGGTCACTGAAGCTTTCTTT
CAVTGGTGVTEAFF
>many|TRBJ1-2|TRBV5-6|TRBD1
TGTGCCAGCAGCTTGGGCGGGACAGCGTCCTATGGCTACACCTTC
CASSLGGTASYGYTF
>many|TRBJ1-6|TRBV6-5|-
TGTGCCAGCAGCGTTGAAGGGAATTGGTCACCCCTCCACTTT
CASSVEGNWSPLHF
>many|TRBJ1-6|TRBV7-2|-
TGTGCCAGCAGCCTAAGGTCCCTACTTGGGACCCTCCACTTT
CASSLRSLLGTLHF
>-|TRBJ2-2|TRBV14|-
-
CASSLDRVKQYFGPGTGELFF
>-|TRBJ2-5|TRBV20-1|TRBD1
TGCAGTGCTAGAGCCGGGACAGGGGGTCGAGAGACCCAGTACTTC
CSARAGTGGRETQYF
>-|TRBJ2-6|TRBV12-3/TRBV12-4|-
TGTGCCAGCAGATCGACAGGGAGGACTGAAGCTTTC
CASRSTGRTEAF
>many|TRBJ1-3|TRBV20-1|TRBD1
TGCAGTGCTAGCGCAACCGGGGGACAGATCTCTGGAAACACCATATATTTT
CSASATGGQISGNTIYF
>many|TRBJ2-3|TRBV5-1|-
TGCGCCAGCAGCTCGGGACCTCGTACGCAGTATTTT
CASSSGPRTQYF
>-|TRBJ1-2|TRBV7-9|TRBD1
TGTGCCAGCAGCACAGGACAGGCGAACTATGGCTACCCCTTC
CASSTGQANYGYPF
>many|TRBJ2-3|TRBV6-1|-
TGTGCCAGCAGTGAAGGGGTCCCAGATACGCAGTATTTT
CASSEGVPDTQYF
>few|TRBJ1-5|TRBV2|TRBD1
TGTGCCAGCAGTGGGACAGGGGGCGAACAGCCCCAGCATTTT
CASSGTGGEQPQHF
>many|TRBJ2-3|TRBV7-9|-
TGTGCCAGCAGCCTACCAACCGGGAAAACAGATACGCAGTATTTT
CASSLPTGKTDTQYF
>many|TRBJ1-2|TRBV29-1|-
TGCAGCGCCTGGGGTGCTTGGTATGGCTACACCTTC
CSAWGAWYGYTF
>-|TRBJ2-2|TRBV25-1|-
TGTGCCAGCACCGTTGGTACCGGGGAGCTGTTTTTT
CASTVGTGELFF
>many|TRBJ1-1|TRBV5-6|-
TGTGCCAGCAGCCCTATTGGACGGGGGAACACTGAAGCTTTCTTT
CASSPIGRGNTEAFF
>medium-sized|TRBJ2-7|TRBV7-9|TRBD1
TGTGCCAGCAGCTCGGGACAGGGGGGCGACGAGCAGTACTTC
CASSSGQGGDEQYF
>-|TRBJ2-5|TRBV20-1|TRBD2
TGCAGTGCTAGTCCAAGCGGGAGCGGTGAGACCCAGTACTTC
CSASPSGSGETQYF
>many|TRBJ1-2|TRBV5-1|-
TGCGCCAGCAGAGGAGGGGTCCCTAACTATGGCTACACCTTC
CASRGGVPNYGYTF
>-|TRBJ2-5|TRBV20-1|TRBD1
TGCAGTGCTAACAGGGGTTGGGAGACCCAGTACTTC
CSANRGWETQYF